This T cell receptor (beta chain) stems from a study of control samples from healthy donors and cancer patients. TCRdb keeps only in-frame clones here, not all; method: immunoSEQ multiplex PCR. Of about 79,000 clones listed, 90% to 95% are singletons. The germline gives CDR1 LNHDA, CDR2 SQIVND (reference sequence). The CDR3 is 15 residues long. Trimming shortened V by 8 bases and J by 4 bases, and 20 bases separated the two germline ends. This sequence joins TRBV19 and TRBJ1-2; tentatively, D is TRBD1 (6 bases). The material sequenced was PBMCs. The source of this sequence is a woman aged 35 to 49 with lung cancer. The CDR3: CASCTSAGAIYGYTF. The CDR3 nucleotides are TGTGCCAGTTGCACCTCCGCGGGGGCAATCTATGGCTACACCTTC.